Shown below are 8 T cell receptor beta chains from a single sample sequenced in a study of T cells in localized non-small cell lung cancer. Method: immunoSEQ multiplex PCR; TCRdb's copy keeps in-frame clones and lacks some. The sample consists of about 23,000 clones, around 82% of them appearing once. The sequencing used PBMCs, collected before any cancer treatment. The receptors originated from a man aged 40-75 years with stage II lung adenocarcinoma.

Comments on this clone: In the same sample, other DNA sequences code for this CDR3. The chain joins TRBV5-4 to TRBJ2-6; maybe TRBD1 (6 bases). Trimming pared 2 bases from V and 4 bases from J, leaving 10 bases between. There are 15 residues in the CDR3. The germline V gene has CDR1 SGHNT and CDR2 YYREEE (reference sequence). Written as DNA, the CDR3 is TGTGCCAGCAGCTTAACAGGGTCAGGGGCCAACGTCCTGACTTTC. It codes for CASSLTGSGANVLTF.

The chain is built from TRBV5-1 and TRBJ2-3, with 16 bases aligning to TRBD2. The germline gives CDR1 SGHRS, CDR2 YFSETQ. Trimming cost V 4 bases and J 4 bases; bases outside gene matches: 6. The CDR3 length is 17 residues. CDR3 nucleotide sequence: TGCGCCAGCAGCCCCGGGACTAGCGGGAGGGGTGCAGATACGCAGTATTTT. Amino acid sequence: CASSPGTSGRGADTQYF.

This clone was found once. CDR3 in amino acids: CASSVGDFTEAFF. CDR3 nucleotides: TGTGCCAGCAGCGTAGGTGATTTCACTGAAGCTTTCTTT. The chain joins TRBV9 to TRBJ1-1; D not resolved. The germline V gene encodes CDR1 SGDLS and CDR2 YYNGEE. There are 13 residues in the CDR3. Trimming left V 0 bases short and J 4 bases short, with 7 bases between.

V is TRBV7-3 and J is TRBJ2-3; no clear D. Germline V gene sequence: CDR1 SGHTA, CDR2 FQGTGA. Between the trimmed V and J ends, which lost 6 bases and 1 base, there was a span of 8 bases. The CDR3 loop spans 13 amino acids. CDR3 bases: TGTGCCAGCAGTAACGCCCGCACAGATACGCAGTATTTT. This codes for CASSNARTDTQYF.

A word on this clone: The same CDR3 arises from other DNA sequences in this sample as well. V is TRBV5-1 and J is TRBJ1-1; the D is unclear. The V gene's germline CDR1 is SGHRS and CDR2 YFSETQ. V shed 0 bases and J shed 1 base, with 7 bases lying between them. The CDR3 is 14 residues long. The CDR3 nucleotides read TGCGCCAGCAGCTTGGAGGCAGCGAACACTGAAGCTTTCTTT. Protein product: CASSLEAANTEAFF.

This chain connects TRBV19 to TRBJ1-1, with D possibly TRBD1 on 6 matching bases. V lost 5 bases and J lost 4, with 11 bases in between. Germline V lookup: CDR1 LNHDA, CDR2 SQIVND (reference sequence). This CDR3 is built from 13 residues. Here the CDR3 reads CASSGTGSTEAFF. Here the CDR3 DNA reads TGTGCCAGTAGTGGAACAGGGAGCACTGAAGCTTTCTTT.

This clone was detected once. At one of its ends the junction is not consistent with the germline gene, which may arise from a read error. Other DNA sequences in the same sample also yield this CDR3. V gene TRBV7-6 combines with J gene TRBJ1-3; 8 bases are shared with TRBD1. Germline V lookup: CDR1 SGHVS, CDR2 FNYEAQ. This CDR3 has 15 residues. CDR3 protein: CASSSDRDSGNTIYF. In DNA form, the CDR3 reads TGCGCCAGCAGCTCGGACAGGGACTCTGGAAACACCATATATTTT.

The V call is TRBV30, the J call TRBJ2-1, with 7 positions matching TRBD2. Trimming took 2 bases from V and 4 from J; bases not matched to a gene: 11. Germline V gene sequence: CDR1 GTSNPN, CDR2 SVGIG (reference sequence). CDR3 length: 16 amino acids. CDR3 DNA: TGTGCCTGGAGTTCCGGAGGAGCGGGGATTTACAATGAGCAGTTCTTC. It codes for CAWSSGGAGIYNEQFF.